The clone carrying this T cell receptor (beta chain) came up a few times. The antigen remains undetermined. The PCR used 60 Vbeta and 13 Jbeta primers. Profiled with immunoSEQ multiplex PCR; TCRdb holds only in-frame clones, not every one. The sample consists of around 190,000 clones, approximately 86% of them appearing once. This specimen belongs to a study of cytomegalovirus exposure and HLA in healthy donors. Broader study findings: Common viral pathogens (according to a later analysis) appeared linked to several of the most significant clusters. Later analysis demonstrated an association between a missense DCLRE1C variant and TCR beta V- and J-gene trimming.

The CDR3 is 15 residues long. Trimming pared 4 bases from V and 6 bases from J, leaving 15 bases between. The germline gives CDR1 MNHEY, CDR2 SVGAGI. The sample taken for sequencing was PBMCs. The receptor was derived from a woman between 18 and 30 years old in good health and CMV-seronegative. This rearrangement joins TRBV6-5 to TRBJ2-2; TRBD2 is a possible D gene (5 bases). Here the CDR3 DNA reads TGTGCCAGCAGTTTAGGGCCTGGGAGATCCGGGGAGCTGTTTTTT. It specifies CASSLGPGRSGELFF.